The next 11 T cell receptor beta chains were all read from a single sample in a study of blood T cell repertoires in COVID-19. The method was immunoSEQ multiplex PCR; TCRdb's version includes in-frame clones alone and lacks a portion of them. Of about 40,000 clones detected, about 90% appear once; the ten largest clones hold roughly a tenth. The sample comprised peripheral blood. These receptors were obtained from a human donor in a cohort sampled during active COVID-19.

The rearrangement uses TRBV6-1 and TRBJ2-7, with a possible D match to TRBD2 (6 bases). CDR1 and CDR2 from the germline V gene are MNHNS and SASEGT. V dropped 3 bases and J dropped 1 base, with 13 bases sitting between them. The CDR3 length is 15 residues. CDR3: CASSDGTSNSYEQYF. The CDR3 DNA is TGTGCCAGCAGTGACGGGACTTCCAATTCCTACGAGCAGTACTTC.

The J gene is TRBJ2-1, the V gene TRBV29-1; D remains unclear. The V and J ends lost 7 bases and 0 bases respectively, with 16 bases between them. This CDR3 contains 15 residues. Per the germline V gene, CDR1 is SQVTM and CDR2 is ANQGSEA. The CDR3 protein is CSETITESSYNEQFF. CDR3 sequence (DNA): TGCAGCGAAACGATCACAGAGAGCTCCTACAATGAGCAGTTCTTC.

This clone was detected only once. The rearrangement links TRBV7-6 to TRBJ2-3; the D gene is possibly TRBD2 (5 bases). The CDR3 runs to 16 residues. The germline V gene has CDR1 SGHVS and CDR2 FNYEAQ. The ends were cut back, 5 bases at V and 1 base at J, with 16 bases in the middle. The DNA of the CDR3 is TGTGCCAGCAGCACCCCACTCAGCGGTGGCACAGATACGCAGTATTTT. Protein sequence: CASSTPLSGGTDTQYF.

The V and J genes are TRBV10-2 and TRBJ2-2; TRBD2 matches at 13 bases. J was trimmed by 0 bases and V by 5 bases; bases with no gene match: 9. The CDR3 contains 19 residues. Germline CDR1 and CDR2: WSHSY and SAAADI. CDR3: CASSPTSGRSSSNTGELFF. The DNA for the CDR3 is TGCGCCAGCAGTCCGACTAGCGGGAGGTCGAGTTCGAACACCGGGGAGCTGTTTTTT.

This clone occurred once. The chain joins TRBV9 to TRBJ2-2; no clear D gene. There are 16 residues in the CDR3. The germline V and J ends were trimmed by 0 bases and 2 bases, with 11 bases remaining between them. Germline V gene data show CDR1 as SGDLS and CDR2 as YYNGEE. The CDR3 is CASSVGPASNTGELFF. CDR3 DNA sequence: TGTGCCAGCAGCGTAGGGCCGGCTAGTAACACCGGGGAGCTGTTTTTT.

V is TRBV7-9 and J is TRBJ1-1; TRBD1 aligns across 7 bases. Germline CDR1 and CDR2: SEHNR and FQNEAQ (reference sequence). The V and J ends lost 6 bases and 1 base, in that order; junction bases with no gene match: 5. CDR3 length equals 14 residues. The CDR3 DNA sequence: TGTGCCAGCAGTCGGACAGGAGGGAACACTGAAGCTTTCTTT. It specifies CASSRTGGNTEAFF.

The chain carries TRBV10-3 and TRBJ2-1; perhaps TRBD1 as D (6 bases). From germline, CDR1 is ENHRY and CDR2 SYGVKD. The CDR3 is 18 residues long. V lost 8 bases and J 9 bases, leaving 32 bases between the germline ends. CDR3 sequence reads: CAISQTHGTNLPWGEQFF. The DNA of the CDR3 is TGTGCCATCTCCCAAACTCACGGGACAAACCTTCCTTGGGGTGAGCAGTTCTTC.

V usage is TRBV7-2 and J usage is TRBJ2-5; 12 bases match TRBD2. CDR1 is SGHTA and CDR2 is FQGNSA in the germline V gene. The CDR3 runs 16 residues. The V and J ends lost 1 base and 5 bases, in that order; junction bases with no gene match: 5. The CDR3 region is CASSLGASGGAETQYF. In nucleotides, the CDR3 is TGTGCCAGCAGCTTAGGTGCTAGCGGGGGGGCGGAGACCCAGTACTTC.

The V and J genes are TRBV30 and TRBJ2-2; D possibly corresponds to TRBD1 (6 bases). Germline CDR1 and CDR2: GTSNPN and SVGIG (reference sequence). CDR3 length: 13 amino acids. Trimming took 3 bases from V and 4 from J, leaving 9 bases between them. The CDR3 nucleotides are TGTGCCTGGAGCAGGGGCGGCACCGGGGAGCTGTTTTTT. Translated: CAWSRGGTGELFF.

The chain is built from TRBV9 and TRBJ1-4; maybe TRBD1 (6 bases). Germline values: CDR1 SGDLS, CDR2 YYNGEE. V was cut by 3 bases and J by 4 bases, with 16 bases left in between. This CDR3 is built from 16 residues. The CDR3 protein is CASSESSGTLNEKLFF. The CDR3 DNA reads TGTGCCAGCAGCGAATCCTCCGGGACACTTAATGAAAAACTGTTTTTT.

The chain carries TRBV5-8 and TRBJ1-1; D is unresolved. The CDR3 extends over 14 amino acids. Germline CDR1 SGHTS, CDR2 YDEGEE. V lost 6 bases and J lost 0, with 12 bases in between. The chain's CDR3 is CASTPGGMNTEAFF. CDR3 nucleotides: TGTGCCAGCACCCCCGGAGGAATGAACACTGAAGCTTTCTTT.